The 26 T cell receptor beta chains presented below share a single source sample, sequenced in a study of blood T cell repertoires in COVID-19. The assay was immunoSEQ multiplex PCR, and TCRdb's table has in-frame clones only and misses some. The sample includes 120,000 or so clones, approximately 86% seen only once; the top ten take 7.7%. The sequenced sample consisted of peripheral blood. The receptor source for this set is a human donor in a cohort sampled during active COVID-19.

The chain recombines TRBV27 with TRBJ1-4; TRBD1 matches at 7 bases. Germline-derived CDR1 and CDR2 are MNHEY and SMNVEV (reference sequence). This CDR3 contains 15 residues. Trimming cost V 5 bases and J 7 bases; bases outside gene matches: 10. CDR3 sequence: CASSPDRASSEKLFF. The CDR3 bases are TGTGCCAGCAGTCCCGACAGGGCCTCGAGTGAAAAACTGTTTTTT.

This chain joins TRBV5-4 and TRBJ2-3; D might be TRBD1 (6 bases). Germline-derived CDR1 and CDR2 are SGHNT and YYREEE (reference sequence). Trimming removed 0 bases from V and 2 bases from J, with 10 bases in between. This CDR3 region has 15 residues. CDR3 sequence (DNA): TGTGCCAGCAGCTTGGAGGGACAAAACACAGATACGCAGTATTTT. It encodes CASSLEGQNTDTQYF.

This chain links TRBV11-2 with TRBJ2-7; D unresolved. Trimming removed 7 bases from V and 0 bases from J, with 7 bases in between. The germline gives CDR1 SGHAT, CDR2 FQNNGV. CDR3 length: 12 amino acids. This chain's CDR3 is CASTSGSYEQYF. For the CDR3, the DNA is TGTGCCAGCACTAGTGGCTCCTACGAGCAGTACTTC.

The CDR3, as DNA: TGTGCCAGCAGTGAACCGAACAGGGGCAATGAGCAGTTCTTC. This encodes CASSEPNRGNEQFF. This chain joins TRBV25-1 and TRBJ2-1, with 7 bases lining up with TRBD1. The germline CDR1 and CDR2 sequences are MGHDK and SYGVNS. After removal of 2 bases from V and 6 bases from J, the junction contained 4 bases not matched to a gene. CDR3 size: 14 residues.

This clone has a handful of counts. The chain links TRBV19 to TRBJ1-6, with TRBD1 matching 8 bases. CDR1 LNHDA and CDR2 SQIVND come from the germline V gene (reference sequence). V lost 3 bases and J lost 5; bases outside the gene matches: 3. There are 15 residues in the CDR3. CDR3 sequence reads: CASSIRQGNNSPLHF. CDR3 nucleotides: TGTGCCAGTAGTATCCGACAGGGGAATAATTCACCCCTCCACTTT.

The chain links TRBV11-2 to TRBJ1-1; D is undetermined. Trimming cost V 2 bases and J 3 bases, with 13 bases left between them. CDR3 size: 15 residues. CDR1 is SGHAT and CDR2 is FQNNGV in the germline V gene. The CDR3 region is CASSLISGYDTEAFF. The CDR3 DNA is TGTGCCAGCAGCTTAATATCGGGGTATGACACTGAAGCTTTCTTT. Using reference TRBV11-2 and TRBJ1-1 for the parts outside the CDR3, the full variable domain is EAGVAQSPRYKIIEKRQSVAFWCNPISGHATLYWYQQILGQGPKLLIQFQNNGVVDDSQLPKDRFSAERLKGVDSTLKIQPAKLEDSAVYLCASSLISGYDTEAFFGQGTRLTVV.

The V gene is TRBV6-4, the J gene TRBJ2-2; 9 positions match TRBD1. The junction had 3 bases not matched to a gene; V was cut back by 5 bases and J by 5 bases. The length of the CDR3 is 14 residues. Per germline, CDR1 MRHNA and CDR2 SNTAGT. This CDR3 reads CASSPDRGTGELFF. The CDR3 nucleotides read TGTGCCAGCAGTCCGGACAGGGGAACCGGGGAGCTGTTTTTT.

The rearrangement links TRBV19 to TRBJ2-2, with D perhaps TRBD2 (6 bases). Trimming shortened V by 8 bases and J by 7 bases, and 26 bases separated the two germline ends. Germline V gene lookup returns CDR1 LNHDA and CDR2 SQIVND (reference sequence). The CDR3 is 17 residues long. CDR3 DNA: TGTGCCAGTTCGGGTCAGGTCAGGCGGGAAGGTGGCGGGGAGCTGTTTTTT. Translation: CASSGQVRREGGGELFF. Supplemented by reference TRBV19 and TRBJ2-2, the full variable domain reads DGGITQSPKYLFRKEGQNVTLSCEQNLNHDAMYWYRQDPGQGLRLIYYSQIVNDFQKGDIAEGYSVSREKKESFPLTVTSAQKNPTAFYLCASSGQVRREGGGELFFGEGSRLTVL.

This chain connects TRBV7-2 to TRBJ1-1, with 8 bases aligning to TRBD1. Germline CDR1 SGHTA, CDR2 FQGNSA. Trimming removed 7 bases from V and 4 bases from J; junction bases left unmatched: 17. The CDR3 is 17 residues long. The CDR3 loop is CASTRRAGGEFGTEAFF. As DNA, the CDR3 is TGTGCCAGCACCCGAAGGGCAGGGGGCGAGTTCGGCACTGAAGCTTTCTTT. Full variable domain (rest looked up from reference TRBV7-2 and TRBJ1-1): GAGVSQSPSNKVTEKGKDVELRCDPISGHTALYWYRQSLGQGLEFLIYFQGNSAPDKSGLPSDRFSAERTGGSVSTLTIQRTQQEDSAVYLCASTRRAGGEFGTEAFFGQGTRLTVV.

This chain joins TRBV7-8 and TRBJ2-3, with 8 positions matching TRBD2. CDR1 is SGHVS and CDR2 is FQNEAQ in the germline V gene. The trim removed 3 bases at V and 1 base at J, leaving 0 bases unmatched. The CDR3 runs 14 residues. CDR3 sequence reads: CASSLTSGTDTQYF. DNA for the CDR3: TGTGCCAGCAGCTTGACTAGCGGCACAGATACGCAGTATTTT.

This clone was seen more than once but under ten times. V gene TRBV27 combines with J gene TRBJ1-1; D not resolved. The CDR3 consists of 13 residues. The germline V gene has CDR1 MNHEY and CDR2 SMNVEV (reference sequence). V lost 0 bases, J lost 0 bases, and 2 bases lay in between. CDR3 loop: CASSLSVNTEAFF. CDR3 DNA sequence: TGTGCCAGCAGTTTATCCGTGAACACTGAAGCTTTCTTT.

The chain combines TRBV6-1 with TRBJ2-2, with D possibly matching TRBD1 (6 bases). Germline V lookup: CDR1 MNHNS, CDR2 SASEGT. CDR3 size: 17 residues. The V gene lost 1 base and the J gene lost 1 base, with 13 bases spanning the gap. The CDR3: CASSEVSGTRNTGELFF. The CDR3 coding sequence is TGTGCCAGCAGTGAAGTTTCCGGGACACGGAACACCGGGGAGCTGTTTTTT.

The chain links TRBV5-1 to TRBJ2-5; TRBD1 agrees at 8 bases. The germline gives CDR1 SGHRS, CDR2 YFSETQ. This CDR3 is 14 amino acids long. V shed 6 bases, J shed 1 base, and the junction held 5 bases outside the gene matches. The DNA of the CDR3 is TGCGCCAGCAATCAGGACAGGGTCCAAGAGACCCAGTACTTC. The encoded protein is CASNQDRVQETQYF.

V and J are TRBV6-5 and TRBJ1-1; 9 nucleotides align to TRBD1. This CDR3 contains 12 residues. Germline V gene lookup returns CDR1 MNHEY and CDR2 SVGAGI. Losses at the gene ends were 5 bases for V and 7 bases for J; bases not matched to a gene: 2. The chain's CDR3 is CASSRTGDEAFF. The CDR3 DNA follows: TGTGCCAGCAGTCGGACAGGGGATGAAGCTTTCTTT.

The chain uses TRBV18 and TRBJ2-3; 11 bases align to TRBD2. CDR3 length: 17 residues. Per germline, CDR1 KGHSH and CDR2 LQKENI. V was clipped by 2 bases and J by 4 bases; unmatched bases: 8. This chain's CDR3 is CASSPGASGRPSDTQYF. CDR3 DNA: TGTGCCAGCTCACCAGGGGCTAGCGGGAGGCCGTCAGATACGCAGTATTTT.

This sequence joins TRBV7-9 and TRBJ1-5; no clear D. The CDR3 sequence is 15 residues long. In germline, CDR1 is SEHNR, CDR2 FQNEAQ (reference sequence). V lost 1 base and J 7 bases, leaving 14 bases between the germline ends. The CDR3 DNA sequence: TGTGCCAGCAGCTTAGGGGTGGGCGTCAGCCAGCCCCAGCATTTT. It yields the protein CASSLGVGVSQPQHF.

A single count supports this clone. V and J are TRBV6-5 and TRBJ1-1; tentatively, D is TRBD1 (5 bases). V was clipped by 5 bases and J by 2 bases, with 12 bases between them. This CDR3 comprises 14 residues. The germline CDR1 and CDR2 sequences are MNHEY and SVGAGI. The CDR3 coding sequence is TGTGCCAGCAGTATATCAACAGGTAACACTGAAGCTTTCTTT. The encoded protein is CASSISTGNTEAFF.

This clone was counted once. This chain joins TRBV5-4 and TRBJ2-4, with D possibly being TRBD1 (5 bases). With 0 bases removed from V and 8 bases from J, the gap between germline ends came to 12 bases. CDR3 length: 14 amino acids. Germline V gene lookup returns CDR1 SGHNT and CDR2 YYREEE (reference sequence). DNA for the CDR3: TGTGCCAGCAGCTTGGAGGTTGGCAGGGACATTCAGTACTTC. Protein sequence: CASSLEVGRDIQYF. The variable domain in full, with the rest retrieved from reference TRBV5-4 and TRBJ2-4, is ETGVTQSPTHLIKTRGQQVTLRCSSQSGHNTVSWYQQALGQGPQFIFQYYREEENGRGNFPPRFSGLQFPNYSSELNVNALELDDSALYLCASSLEVGRDIQYFGAGTRLSVL.

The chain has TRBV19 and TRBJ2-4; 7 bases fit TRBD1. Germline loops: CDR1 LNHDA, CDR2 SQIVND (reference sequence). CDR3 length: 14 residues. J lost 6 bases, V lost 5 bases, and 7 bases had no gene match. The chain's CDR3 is CASSLPGTANIQYF. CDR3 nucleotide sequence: TGTGCCAGTAGTCTCCCCGGGACAGCAAACATTCAGTACTTC. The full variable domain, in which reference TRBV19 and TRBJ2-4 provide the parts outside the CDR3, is DGGITQSPKYLFRKEGQNVTLSCEQNLNHDAMYWYRQDPGQGLRLIYYSQIVNDFQKGDIAEGYSVSREKKESFPLTVTSAQKNPTAFYLCASSLPGTANIQYFGAGTRLSVL.

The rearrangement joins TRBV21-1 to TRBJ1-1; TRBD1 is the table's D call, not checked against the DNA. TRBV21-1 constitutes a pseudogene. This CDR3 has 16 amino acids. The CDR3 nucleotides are TGTGCCAGCAGCAAAAAATACAAGGGGATATGCGCTGAAGCTTTCTTT. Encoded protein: CASSKKYKGICAEAFF.

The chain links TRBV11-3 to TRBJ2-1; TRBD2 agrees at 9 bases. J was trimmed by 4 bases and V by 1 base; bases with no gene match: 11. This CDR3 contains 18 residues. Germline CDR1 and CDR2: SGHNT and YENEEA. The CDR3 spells CASSLGVGLATIYNEQFF. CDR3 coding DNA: TGTGCCAGCAGCTTAGGGGTCGGACTAGCGACGATTTACAATGAGCAGTTCTTC.

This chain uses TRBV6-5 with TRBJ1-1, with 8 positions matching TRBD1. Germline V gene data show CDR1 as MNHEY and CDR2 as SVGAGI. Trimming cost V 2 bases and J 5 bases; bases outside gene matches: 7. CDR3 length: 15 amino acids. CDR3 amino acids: CASSYEGQGGTEAFF. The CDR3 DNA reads TGTGCCAGCAGTTACGAAGGACAGGGAGGGACTGAAGCTTTCTTT.

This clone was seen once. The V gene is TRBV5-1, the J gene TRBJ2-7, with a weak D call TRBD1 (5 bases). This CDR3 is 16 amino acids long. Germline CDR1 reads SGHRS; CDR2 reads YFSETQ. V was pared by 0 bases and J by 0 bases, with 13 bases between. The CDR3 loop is CASSLDPAQGSYEQYF. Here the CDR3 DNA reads TGCGCCAGCAGCTTGGACCCAGCGCAGGGCTCCTACGAGCAGTACTTC.

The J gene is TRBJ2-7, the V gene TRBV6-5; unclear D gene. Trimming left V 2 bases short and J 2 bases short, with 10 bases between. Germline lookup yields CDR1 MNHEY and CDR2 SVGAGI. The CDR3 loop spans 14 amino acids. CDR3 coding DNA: TGTGCCAGCAGTTACACTACATTCCCCTACGAGCAGTACTTC. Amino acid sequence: CASSYTTFPYEQYF.

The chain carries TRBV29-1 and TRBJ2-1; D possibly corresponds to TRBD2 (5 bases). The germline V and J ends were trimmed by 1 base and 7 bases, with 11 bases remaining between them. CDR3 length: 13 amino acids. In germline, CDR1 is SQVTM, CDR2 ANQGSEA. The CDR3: CSVEGLAGNEQFF. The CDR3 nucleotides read TGCAGCGTTGAAGGCCTAGCCGGGAATGAGCAGTTCTTC.

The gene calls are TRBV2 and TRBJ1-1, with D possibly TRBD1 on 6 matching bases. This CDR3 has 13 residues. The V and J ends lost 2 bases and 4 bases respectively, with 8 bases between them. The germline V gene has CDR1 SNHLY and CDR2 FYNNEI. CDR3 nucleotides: TGTGCCAGCAGTGAAACAGGGCCCACTGAAGCTTTCTTT. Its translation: CASSETGPTEAFF.